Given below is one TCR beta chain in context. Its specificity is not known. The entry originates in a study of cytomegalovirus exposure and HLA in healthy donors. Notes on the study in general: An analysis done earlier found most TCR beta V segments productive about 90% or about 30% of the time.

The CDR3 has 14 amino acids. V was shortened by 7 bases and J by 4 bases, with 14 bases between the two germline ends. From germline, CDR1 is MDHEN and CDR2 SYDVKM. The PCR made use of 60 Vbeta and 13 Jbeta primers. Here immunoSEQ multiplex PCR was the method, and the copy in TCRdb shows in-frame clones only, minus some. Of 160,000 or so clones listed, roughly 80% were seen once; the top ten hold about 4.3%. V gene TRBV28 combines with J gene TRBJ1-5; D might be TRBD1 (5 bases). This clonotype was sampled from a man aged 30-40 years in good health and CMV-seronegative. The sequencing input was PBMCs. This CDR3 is CASTIRGGNQPQHF. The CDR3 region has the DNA TGTGCCAGCACCATACGGGGGGGAAATCAGCCCCAGCATTTT.